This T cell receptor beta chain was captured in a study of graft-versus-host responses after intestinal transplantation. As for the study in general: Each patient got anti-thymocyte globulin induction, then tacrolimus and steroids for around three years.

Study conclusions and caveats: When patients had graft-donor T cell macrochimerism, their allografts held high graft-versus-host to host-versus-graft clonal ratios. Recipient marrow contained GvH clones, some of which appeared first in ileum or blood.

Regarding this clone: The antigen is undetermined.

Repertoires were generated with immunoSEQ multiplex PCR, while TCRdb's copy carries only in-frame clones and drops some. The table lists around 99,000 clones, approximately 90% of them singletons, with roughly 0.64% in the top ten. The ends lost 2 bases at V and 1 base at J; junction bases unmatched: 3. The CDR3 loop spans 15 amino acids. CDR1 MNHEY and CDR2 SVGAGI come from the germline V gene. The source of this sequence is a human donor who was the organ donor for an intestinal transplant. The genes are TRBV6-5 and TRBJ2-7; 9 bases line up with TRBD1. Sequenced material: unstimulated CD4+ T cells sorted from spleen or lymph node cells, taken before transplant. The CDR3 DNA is TGTGCCAGCAGTTACGGGACAGGGCCTTCCTACGAGCAGTACTTC. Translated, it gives CASSYGTGPSYEQYF.